These T cell receptor beta chains were read from a single sample in a study of blood T cell repertoires in COVID-19. Libraries were prepared by immunoSEQ multiplex PCR; TCRdb keeps only in-frame clonotypes and omits some of them. The sample shows about 210,000 clones, approximately 86% of them seen only once. The sequenced sample consisted of peripheral blood. All receptors come from a man between 18 and 35 years old with active or convalescent COVID-19. The CDR3 runs from the conserved cysteine through the conserved F or W. A D gene is named only where the DNA matches it firmly. Rows may omit the clone size; those that give it use once, few, many or a size class.

TRBV3-1/TRBV3-2	TRBD1	-	TRBJ1-1	CASSSFPGALGQTEAFF
TRBV3-1/TRBV3-2	-	-	TRBJ1-2	CASSQDRGHGYTF
TRBV10-1	TRBD2	-	TRBJ2-1	CASSTSGRSLSSYNEQFF
TRBV2	-	once	TRBJ2-1	CASRDLKDTGRNEQFF
TRBV9	TRBD1	once	TRBJ1-2	CASSGGTGGGYGYTF
TRBV4-3	-	-	TRBJ1-6	CASSRWGRDSNSPLHF
TRBV28	TRBD1	-	TRBJ1-6	CASLDRGGKNSPLHF
TRBV19	TRBD1	-	TRBJ2-3	CATGQYGQGPDTQYF
TRBV5-1	-	-	TRBJ2-2	CASTLGVGELFF
TRBV15	-	-	TRBJ1-1	CATRQRTPNTEAFF
TRBV7-3	TRBD1	once	TRBJ2-3	CASSETPGQGSTDTQYF
TRBV4-2	TRBD2	-	TRBJ2-7	CASSQERTSGKSAYEQYF
TRBV25-1	TRBD2	-	TRBJ2-1	CASNRRGLAEGPSNEQFF
TRBV30	-	-	TRBJ1-3	CAWSPRTDSGNTIYF
TRBV6-5	TRBD2	-	TRBJ2-7	CASRRALAASYEQYF
TRBV9	-	-	TRBJ2-7	CASSEGGVAEQYF
TRBV11-2	-	-	TRBJ1-1	CASSLAGRMNTEAFF
TRBV3-1/TRBV3-2	-	-	TRBJ1-3	CASSQLGNTIYF
TRBV20-1	-	-	TRBJ2-3	CSARGLDTQYF
TRBV29-1	TRBD1	-	TRBJ1-2	CSVGTGALSNYGYTF
TRBV4-3	TRBD1	-	TRBJ1-5	CASSPGQGYPFNQPQHF
TRBV4-3	-	-	TRBJ1-1	CASSQDRVRTEAFF
TRBV11-2	-	-	TRBJ2-1	CASSLSGQISYNEQFF
TRBV5-6	TRBD2	-	TRBJ2-1	CASSELAGGYNEQFF
TRBV12-5	-	-	TRBJ1-2	CARQGVDYGYTF
TRBV10-3	-	-	TRBJ1-2	CAISRTGTGYTF
TRBV28	-	-	TRBJ2-3	CASSLFVSTSSTDTQYF
TRBV5-6	TRBD1	once	TRBJ1-2	CATGQGAYGYTF
TRBV19	TRBD2	-	TRBJ2-4	CASSDLGGGENIQYF
TRBV7-3	TRBD1	once	TRBJ2-7	CASSLGTGQGDEQYF
TRBV6-5	-	-	TRBJ1-2	CASSRRGFYGYTF
TRBV5-4	TRBD2	-	TRBJ2-1	CASSGPPSGRMNEQFF
TRBV5-1	-	-	TRBJ1-2	CASSLGTGEGYTF
TRBV10-2	-	-	TRBJ1-1	CASSDSTGKAFF
TRBV11-2	TRBD1	-	TRBJ1-1	CASSLEGQGNTEAFF
TRBV5-1	-	-	TRBJ1-1	CASSPVDSLNTEAFF
TRBV2	TRBD1	-	TRBJ1-1	CASSFSMGQVNTEAFF
TRBV19	TRBD2	-	TRBJ2-5	CARIKRASGRSETQYF
TRBV11-3	-	-	TRBJ1-6	CASSNRGGTFNSPLHF
TRBV11-3	-	-	TRBJ2-1	CASSLSPAGDNEQFF
TRBV9	TRBD1	-	TRBJ1-6	CASSQGTVNSPLHF
TRBV5-1	-	-	TRBJ2-2	CASSVTGPQDTGELFF